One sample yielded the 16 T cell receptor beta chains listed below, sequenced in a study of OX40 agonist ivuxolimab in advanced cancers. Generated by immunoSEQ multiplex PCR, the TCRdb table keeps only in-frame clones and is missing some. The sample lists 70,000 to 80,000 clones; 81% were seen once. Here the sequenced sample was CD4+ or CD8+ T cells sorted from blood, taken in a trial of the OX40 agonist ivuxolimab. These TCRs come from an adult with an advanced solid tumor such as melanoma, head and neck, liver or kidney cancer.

The CDR3 sequence is CAISESTGTRFYNEQFF. The DNA of the CDR3 is TGTGCCATCAGTGAGTCGACCGGGACTCGCTTCTACAATGAGCAGTTCTTC. The V gene is TRBV10-3, the J gene TRBJ2-1; TRBD2 is a possible D gene (6 bases). Germline CDR1 and CDR2: ENHRY and SYGVKD. The CDR3 has 17 amino acids. With 0 bases removed from V and 3 bases from J, the gap between germline ends came to 15 bases.

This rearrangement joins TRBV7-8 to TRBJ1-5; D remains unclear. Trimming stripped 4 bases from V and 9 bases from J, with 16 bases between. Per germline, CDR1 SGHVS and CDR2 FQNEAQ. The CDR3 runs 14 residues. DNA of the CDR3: TGTGCCAGCAGCTCTAGCCCCCTTCTCGGGCCCCAGCATTTT. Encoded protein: CASSSSPLLGPQHF. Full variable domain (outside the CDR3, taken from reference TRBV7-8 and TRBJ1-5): GAGVSQSPRYKVAKRGQDVALRCDPISGHVSLFWYQQALGQGPEFLTYFQNEAQLDKSGLPSDRFFAERPEGSVSTLKIQRTQQEDSAVYLCASSSSPLLGPQHFGDGTRLSIL.

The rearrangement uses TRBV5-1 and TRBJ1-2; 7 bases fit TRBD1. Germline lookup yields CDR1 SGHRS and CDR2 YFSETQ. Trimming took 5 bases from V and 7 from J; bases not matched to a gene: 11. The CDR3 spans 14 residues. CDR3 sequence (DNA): TGCGCCAGCAGGGGGGACACAGGGGAGGTTGGCTACACCTTC. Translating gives CASRGDTGEVGYTF. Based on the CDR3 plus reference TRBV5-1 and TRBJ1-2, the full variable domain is KAGVTQTPRYLIKTRGQQVTLSCSPISGHRSVSWYQQTPGQGLQFLFEYFSETQRNKGNFPGRFSGRQFSNSRSEMNVSTLELGDSALYLCASRGDTGEVGYTFGSGTRLTVV.

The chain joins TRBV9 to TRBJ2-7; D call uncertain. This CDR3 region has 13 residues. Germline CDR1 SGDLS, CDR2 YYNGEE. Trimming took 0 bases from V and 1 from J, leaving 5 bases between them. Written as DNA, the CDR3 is TGTGCCAGCAGCGTAGGGGTTTCCTACGAGCAGTACTTC. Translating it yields CASSVGVSYEQYF.

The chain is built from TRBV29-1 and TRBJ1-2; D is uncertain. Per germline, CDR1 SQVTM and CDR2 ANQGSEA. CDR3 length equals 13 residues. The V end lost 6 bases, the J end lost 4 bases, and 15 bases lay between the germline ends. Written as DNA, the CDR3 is TGCAGCGTCCTGGAAAGGAGCAGCTATGGCTACACCTTC. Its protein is CSVLERSSYGYTF.

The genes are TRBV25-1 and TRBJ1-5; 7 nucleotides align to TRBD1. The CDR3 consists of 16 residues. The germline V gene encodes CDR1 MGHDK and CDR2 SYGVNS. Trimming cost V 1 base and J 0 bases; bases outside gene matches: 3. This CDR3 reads CASSEWDSLSNQPQHF. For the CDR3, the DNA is TGTGCCAGCAGTGAATGGGACAGCCTTAGCAATCAGCCCCAGCATTTT.

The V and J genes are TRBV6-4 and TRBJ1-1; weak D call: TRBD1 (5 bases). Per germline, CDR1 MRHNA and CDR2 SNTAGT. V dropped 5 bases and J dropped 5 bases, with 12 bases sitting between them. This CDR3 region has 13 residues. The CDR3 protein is CASSTQGGTEAFF. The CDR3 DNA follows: TGTGCCAGCAGTACCCAGGGAGGGACTGAAGCTTTCTTT.

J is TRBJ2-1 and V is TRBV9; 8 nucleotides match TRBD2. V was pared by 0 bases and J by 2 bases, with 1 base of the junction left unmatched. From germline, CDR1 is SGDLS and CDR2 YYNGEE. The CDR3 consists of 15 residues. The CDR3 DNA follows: TGTGCCAGCAGCGTAGAACTAGCGGCCTACAATGAGCAGTTCTTC. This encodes CASSVELAAYNEQFF.

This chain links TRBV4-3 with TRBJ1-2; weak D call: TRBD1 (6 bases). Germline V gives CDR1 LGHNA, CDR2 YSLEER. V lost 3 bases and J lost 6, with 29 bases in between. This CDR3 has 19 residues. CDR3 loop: CASSQSGHSSGGALDGYTF. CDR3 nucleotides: TGCGCCAGCAGCCAGTCAGGTCACTCCTCCGGGGGCGCGCTCGATGGCTACACCTTC.

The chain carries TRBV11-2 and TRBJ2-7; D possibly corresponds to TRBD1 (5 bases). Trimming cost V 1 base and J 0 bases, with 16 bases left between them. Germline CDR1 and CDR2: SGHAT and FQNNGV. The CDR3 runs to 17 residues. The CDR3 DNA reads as TGTGCCAGCAGCTTAGGGGTTTTGGGGCGTTCCTCCTACGAGCAGTACTTC. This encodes CASSLGVLGRSSYEQYF. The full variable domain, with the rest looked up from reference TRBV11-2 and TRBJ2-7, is EAGVAQSPRYKIIEKRQSVAFWCNPISGHATLYWYQQILGQGPKLLIQFQNNGVVDDSQLPKDRFSAERLKGVDSTLKIQPAKLEDSAVYLCASSLGVLGRSSYEQYFGPGTRLTVT.

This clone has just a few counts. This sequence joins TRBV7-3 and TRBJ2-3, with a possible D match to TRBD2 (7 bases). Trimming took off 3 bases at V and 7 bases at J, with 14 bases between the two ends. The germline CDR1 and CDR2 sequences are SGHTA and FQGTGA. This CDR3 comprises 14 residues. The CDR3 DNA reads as TGTGCCAGCAGCTTGTCGGGGGGCTCGAATACGCAGTATTTT. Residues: CASSLSGGSNTQYF.

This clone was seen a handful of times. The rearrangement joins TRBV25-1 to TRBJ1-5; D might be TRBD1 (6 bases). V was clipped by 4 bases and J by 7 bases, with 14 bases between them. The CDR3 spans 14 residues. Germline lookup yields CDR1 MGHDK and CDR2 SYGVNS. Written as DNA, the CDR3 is TGTGCCAGCAGTGTAACAGGGTCCAGGCAGCCCCAGCATTTT. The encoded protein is CASSVTGSRQPQHF.

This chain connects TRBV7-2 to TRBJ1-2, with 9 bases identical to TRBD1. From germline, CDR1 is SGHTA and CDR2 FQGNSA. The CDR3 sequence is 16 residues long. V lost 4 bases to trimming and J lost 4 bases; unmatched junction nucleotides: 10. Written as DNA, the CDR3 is TGTGCCAGCAGCTGGGCAGGGACAGGGCCAGCCTATGGCTACACCTTC. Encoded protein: CASSWAGTGPAYGYTF.

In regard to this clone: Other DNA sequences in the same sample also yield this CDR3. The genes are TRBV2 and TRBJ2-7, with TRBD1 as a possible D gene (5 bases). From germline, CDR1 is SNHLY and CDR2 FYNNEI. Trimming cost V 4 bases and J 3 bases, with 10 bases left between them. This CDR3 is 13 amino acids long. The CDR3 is CASSAQGGYEQYF. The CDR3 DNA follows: TGTGCCAGCAGTGCGCAGGGCGGCTACGAGCAGTACTTC.

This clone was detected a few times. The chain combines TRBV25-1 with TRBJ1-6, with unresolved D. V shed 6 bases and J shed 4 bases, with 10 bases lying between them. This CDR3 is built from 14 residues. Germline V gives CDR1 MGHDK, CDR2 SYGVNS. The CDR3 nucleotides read TGTGCCAGCAGCTTGGCGGATTATAATTCACCCCTCCACTTT. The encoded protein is CASSLADYNSPLHF.

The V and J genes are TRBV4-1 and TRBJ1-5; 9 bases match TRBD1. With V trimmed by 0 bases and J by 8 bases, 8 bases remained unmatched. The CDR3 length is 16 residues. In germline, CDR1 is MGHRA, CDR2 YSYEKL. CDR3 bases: TGCGCCAGCAGCCAAGAGGAAGGGGACAGGGTCAAGCCCCAGCATTTT. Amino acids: CASSQEEGDRVKPQHF.